This T cell receptor beta chain was identified during a study of radiation and T cells in renal cell carcinoma. Measured with immunoSEQ multiplex PCR; TCRdb has only the in-frame clones, and not every one. The repertoire has around 94,000 clones, 85% of them found once; the top ten carry approximately 8.6%. Time point given: blood 4 weeks post-SBRT, at nephrectomy. Treatment in this sample: 15 Gy SBRT to primary tumor, nephrectomy 4 weeks later. Nephrectomy followed 15 Gy stereotactic body radiation by 4 weeks. Serial blood draws occurred at baseline and 2 and 4 weeks post-SBRT. The CDR3 runs 13 residues. In germline, CDR1 is SGHAT, CDR2 FQNNGV. V shed 5 bases, J shed 3 bases, and the junction held 2 bases outside the gene matches.

The chain carries TRBV11-2 and TRBJ1-1, with 8 nucleotides matching TRBD1. The sequencing used blood, collected from a patient whose treatment included radiotherapy and nephrectomy. The receptor's source is a man in his fifties with renal cell carcinoma. Written as DNA, the CDR3 is TGTGCCAGCAGCATACAGGGGGACACTGAAGCTTTCTTT. Protein: CASSIQGDTEAFF.